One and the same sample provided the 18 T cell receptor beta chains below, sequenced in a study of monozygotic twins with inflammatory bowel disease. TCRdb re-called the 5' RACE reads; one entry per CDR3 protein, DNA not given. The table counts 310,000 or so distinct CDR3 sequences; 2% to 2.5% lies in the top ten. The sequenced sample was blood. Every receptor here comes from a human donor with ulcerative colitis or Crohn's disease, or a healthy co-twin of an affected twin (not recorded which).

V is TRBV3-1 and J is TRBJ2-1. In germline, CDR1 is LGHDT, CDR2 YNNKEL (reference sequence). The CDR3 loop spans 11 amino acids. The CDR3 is CASSQVGEQFF.

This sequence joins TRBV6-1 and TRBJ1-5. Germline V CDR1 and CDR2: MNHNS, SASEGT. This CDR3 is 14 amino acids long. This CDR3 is CASSEYGRNQPQHF.

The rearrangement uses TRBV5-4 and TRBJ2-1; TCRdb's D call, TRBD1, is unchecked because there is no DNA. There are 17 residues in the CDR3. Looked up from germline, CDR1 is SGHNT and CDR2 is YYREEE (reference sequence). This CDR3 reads CASSLLAGATPYNEQFF. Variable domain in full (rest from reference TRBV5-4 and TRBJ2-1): ETGVTQSPTHLIKTRGQQVTLRCSSQSGHNTVSWYQQALGQGPQFIFQYYREEENGRGNFPPRFSGLQFPNYSSELNVNALELDDSALYLCASSLLAGATPYNEQFFGPGTRLTVL.

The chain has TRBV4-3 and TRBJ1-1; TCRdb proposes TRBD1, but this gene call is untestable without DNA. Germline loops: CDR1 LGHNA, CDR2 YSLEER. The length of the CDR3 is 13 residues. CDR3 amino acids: CASSQDGGTEAFF.

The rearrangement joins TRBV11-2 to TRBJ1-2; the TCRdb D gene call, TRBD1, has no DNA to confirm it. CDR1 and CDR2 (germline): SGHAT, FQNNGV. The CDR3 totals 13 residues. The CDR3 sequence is CASSTNRVGGYTF.

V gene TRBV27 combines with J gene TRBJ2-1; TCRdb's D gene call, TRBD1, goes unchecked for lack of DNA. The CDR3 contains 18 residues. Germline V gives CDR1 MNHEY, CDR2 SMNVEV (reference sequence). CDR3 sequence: CASRPYSGTFSSYNEQFF.

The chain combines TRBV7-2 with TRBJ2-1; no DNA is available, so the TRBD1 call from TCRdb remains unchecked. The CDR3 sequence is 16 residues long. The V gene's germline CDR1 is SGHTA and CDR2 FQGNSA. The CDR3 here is CASSWPGRTGVIEQFF.

The CDR3 spells CATKTDAAGELFF. This chain joins TRBV10-3 and TRBJ2-2. This CDR3 has 13 residues. In germline, CDR1 is ENHRY, CDR2 SYGVKD.

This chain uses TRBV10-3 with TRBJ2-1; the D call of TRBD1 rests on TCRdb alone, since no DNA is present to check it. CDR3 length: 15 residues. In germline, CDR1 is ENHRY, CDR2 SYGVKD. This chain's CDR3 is CAISQMGDGYNVQFF.

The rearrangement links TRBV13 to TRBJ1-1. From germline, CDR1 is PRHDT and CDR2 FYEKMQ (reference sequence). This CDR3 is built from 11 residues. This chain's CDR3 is CASSLGFSPFF.

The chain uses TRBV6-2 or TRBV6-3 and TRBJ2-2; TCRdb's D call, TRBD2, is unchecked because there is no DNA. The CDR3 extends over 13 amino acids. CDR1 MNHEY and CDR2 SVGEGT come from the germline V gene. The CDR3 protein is CASSYAEGGELFF.

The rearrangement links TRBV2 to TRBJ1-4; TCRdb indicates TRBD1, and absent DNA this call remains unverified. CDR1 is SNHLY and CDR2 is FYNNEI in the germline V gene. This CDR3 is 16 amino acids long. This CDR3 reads CASSSTLQGAGEKLFF.

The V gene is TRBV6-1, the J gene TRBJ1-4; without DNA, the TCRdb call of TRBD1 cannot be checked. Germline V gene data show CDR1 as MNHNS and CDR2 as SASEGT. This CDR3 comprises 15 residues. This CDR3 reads CASSGKGQGGEKLFF.

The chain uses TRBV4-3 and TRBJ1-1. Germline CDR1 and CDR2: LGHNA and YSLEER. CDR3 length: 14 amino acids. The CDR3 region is CASSQEPDLTEAFF.

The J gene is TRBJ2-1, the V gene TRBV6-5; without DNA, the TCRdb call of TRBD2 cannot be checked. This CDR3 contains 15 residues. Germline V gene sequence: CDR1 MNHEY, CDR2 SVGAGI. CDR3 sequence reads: CASSYLAGPDNEQFF.

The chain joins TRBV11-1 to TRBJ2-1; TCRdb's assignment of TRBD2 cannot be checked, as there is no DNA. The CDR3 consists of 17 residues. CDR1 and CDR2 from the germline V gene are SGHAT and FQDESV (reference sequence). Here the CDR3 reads CASSLGGTSGRTYEQFF.

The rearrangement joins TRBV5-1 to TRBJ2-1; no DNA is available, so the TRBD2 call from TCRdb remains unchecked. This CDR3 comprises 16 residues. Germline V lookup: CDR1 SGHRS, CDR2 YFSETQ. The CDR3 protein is CASSLGSSGSFNEQFF.

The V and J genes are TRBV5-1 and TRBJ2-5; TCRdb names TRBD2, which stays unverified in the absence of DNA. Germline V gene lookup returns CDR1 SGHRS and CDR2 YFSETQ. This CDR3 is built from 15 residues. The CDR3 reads CASSAGSLGGETQYF. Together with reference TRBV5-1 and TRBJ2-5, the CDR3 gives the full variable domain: KAGVTQTPRYLIKTRGQQVTLSCSPISGHRSVSWYQQTPGQGLQFLFEYFSETQRNKGNFPGRFSGRQFSNSRSEMNVSTLELGDSALYLCASSAGSLGGETQYFGPGTRLLVL.